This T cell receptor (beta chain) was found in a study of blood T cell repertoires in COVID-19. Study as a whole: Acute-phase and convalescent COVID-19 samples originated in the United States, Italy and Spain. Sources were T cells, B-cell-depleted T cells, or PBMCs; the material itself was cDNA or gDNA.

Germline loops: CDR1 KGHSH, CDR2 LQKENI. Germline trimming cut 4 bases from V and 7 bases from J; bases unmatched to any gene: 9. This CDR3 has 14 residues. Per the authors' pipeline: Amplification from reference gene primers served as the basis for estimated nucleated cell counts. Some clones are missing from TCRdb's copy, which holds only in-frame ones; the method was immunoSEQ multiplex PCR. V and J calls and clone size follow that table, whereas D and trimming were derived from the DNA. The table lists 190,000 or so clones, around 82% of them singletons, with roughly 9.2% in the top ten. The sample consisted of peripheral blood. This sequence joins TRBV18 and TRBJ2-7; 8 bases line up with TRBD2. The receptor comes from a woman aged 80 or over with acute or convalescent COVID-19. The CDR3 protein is CASSRSGTPREQYF. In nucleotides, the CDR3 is TGTGCCAGCTCACGTAGCGGGACCCCTCGAGAGCAGTACTTC.